Listed here are 12 T cell receptor beta chains from one sample, sequenced in a study of T-cell memory formation after mild COVID-19 (dated by TCRdb to about 2021). Library creation used 5' RACE. The sequencer listed for this sample is Illumina NovaSeq 6000. TCRdb reprocessing: public reads trimmed at Q25 with fastp, clones called with MiXCR, in-frame beta chains kept. Each CDR3 protein appears once, grouped with its most common genes and DNA. The sample records 350,000 to 500,000 distinct CDR3 sequences, 20% to 30% of which are singletons. Around 14% of the sample comes from the top ten. The sequenced sample consisted of PBMCs or a T cell subset sorted from them (not recorded which). These receptors originate from an adult woman who had mild COVID-19 (a few samples of this study predate the infection). The sample titles of this study are shuffled in the database, so cell type and time point are left out; the donor was told from shared clones.

This clonotype showed up just a few times. This chain joins TRBV7-6 and TRBJ2-1; the match to TRBD2 covers 9 bases. The germline CDR1 and CDR2 sequences are SGHVS and FNYEAQ. The junction had 7 bases not matched to a gene; V was cut back by 1 base and J by 3 bases. This CDR3 region has 17 residues. The CDR3: CASSLGIAGAYYNEQFF. In DNA form, the CDR3 reads TGTGCCAGCAGCTTAGGGATAGCGGGAGCCTACTACAATGAGCAGTTCTTC.

This clonotype occurred a few times. The chain carries TRBV15 and TRBJ2-7, with 9 bases lining up with TRBD1. The CDR3 loop spans 15 amino acids. The trim removed 1 base at V and 2 bases at J, leaving 3 bases unmatched. Per the germline V gene, CDR1 is LNHNV and CDR2 is YYDKDF (reference sequence). DNA for the CDR3: TGTGCCACCAGCAGAGCCGGGACAGGGCCCTACGAGCAGTACTTC. This encodes CATSRAGTGPYEQYF.

This clonotype was counted only a few times. The V gene is TRBV5-1, the J gene TRBJ2-7; 9 bases agree with TRBD1. Germline V gene lookup returns CDR1 SGHRS and CDR2 YFSETQ. J lost 2 bases, V lost 0 bases, and 9 bases had no gene match. The CDR3 totals 17 residues. CDR3 residues: CASSLEDRGPSTYEQYF. Written as DNA, the CDR3 is TGCGCCAGCAGCTTGGAGGACAGGGGCCCGAGTACCTACGAGCAGTACTTC.

This clonotype was seen more than once but under ten times. The V and J genes are TRBV2 and TRBJ1-4, with D possibly TRBD1 on 5 matching bases. From germline, CDR1 is SNHLY and CDR2 FYNNEI. Trimming pared 4 bases from V and 0 bases from J, leaving 9 bases between. The CDR3 totals 15 residues. The CDR3 nucleotides read TGTGCCAGCAGTGTGACAGAAACAACTAATGAAAAACTGTTTTTT. Amino acids: CASSVTETTNEKLFF. The full variable domain, rest sourced from reference TRBV2 and TRBJ1-4, is EPEVTQTPSHQVTQMGQEVILRCVPISNHLYFYWYRQILGQKVEFLVSFYNNEISEKSEIFDDQFSVERPDGSNFTLKIRSTKLEDSAMYFCASSVTETTNEKLFFGSGTQLSVL.

This clonotype occurred a few times. The chain joins TRBV11-3 to TRBJ1-2; TRBD1 matches at 8 bases. V dropped 6 bases and J dropped 2; count of bases not matched to a gene: 8. Germline assignment: CDR1 SGHNT and CDR2 YENEEA. There are 15 residues in the CDR3. The CDR3 sequence is CASRRSQGGNYGYTF. CDR3 in DNA: TGTGCCAGCAGACGTTCACAGGGGGGGAACTATGGCTACACCTTC. The entire variable domain, with the rest obtained from reference TRBV11-3 and TRBJ1-2, is as follows: EAGVVQSPRYKIIEKKQPVAFWCNPISGHNTLYWYLQNLGQGPELLIRYENEEAVDDSQLPKDRFSAERLKGVDSTLKIQPAELGDSAVYLCASRRSQGGNYGYTFGSGTRLTVV.

The chain is built from TRBV20-1 and TRBJ1-4, with TRBD1 matching 7 bases. J lost 2 bases, V lost 6 bases, and 6 bases had no gene match. CDR3 length equals 14 residues. Germline-derived CDR1 and CDR2 are DFQATT and SNEGSKA (reference sequence). CDR3 nucleotide sequence: TGCAGTGCGCCGAAGGGGGCGACTAATGAAAAACTGTTTTTT. It codes for CSAPKGATNEKLFF.

This clonotype has more than one count but fewer than ten. CDR3 sequence reads: CAWRSLGRSYEQYF. CDR3 DNA sequence: TGTGCCTGGAGGAGTTTAGGACGCTCCTACGAGCAGTACTTC. The chain couples TRBV30 to TRBJ2-7; D uncertain. CDR1 GTSNPN and CDR2 SVGIG come from the germline V gene (reference sequence). This CDR3 is 14 amino acids long. V lost 3 bases and J 0 bases, leaving 12 bases between the germline ends.

The gene calls are TRBV20-1 and TRBJ2-1; tentative D call: TRBD2 (6 bases). V dropped 3 bases and J dropped 7 bases, with 19 bases sitting between them. CDR1 is DFQATT, CDR2 SNEGSKA, per germline (reference sequence). The CDR3 loop spans 15 amino acids. CDR3 nucleotides: TGCAGTGCTAGGTCCCCAGCGGGCCGGGCAAATGAGCAGTTCTTC. Translating it yields CSARSPAGRANEQFF.

This clonotype has more than one count but fewer than ten. This chain joins TRBV4-3 and TRBJ1-4; D is undetermined. The CDR3 runs 15 residues. Trimming left V 1 base short and J 3 bases short, with 9 bases between. Per germline, CDR1 LGHNA and CDR2 YSLEER. The CDR3 sequence is CASSQAWGANEKLFF. Here the CDR3 DNA reads TGCGCCAGCAGCCAAGCGTGGGGAGCTAATGAAAAACTGTTTTTT.

This clonotype has a count of ten or more. In DNA, the CDR3 is TGTGCCAGCAGCAAAGAAGGGACTAGCGGTGGGGATAGCTCCTACAATGAGCAGTTCTTC. Translating it yields CASSKEGTSGGDSSYNEQFF. The chain combines TRBV21-1 with TRBJ2-1; TRBD2, the D gene given by the table, was not confirmed from the DNA. TRBV21-1 is labeled a pseudogene. This CDR3 contains 20 residues.

This clonotype was counted a few times. The V gene is TRBV12-3 or TRBV12-4, the J gene TRBJ2-7, with 7 bases aligning to TRBD2. Unmatched junction bases numbered 12, after V lost 7 bases and J lost 3 bases. The CDR3 is 15 amino acids. The CDR3 protein is CASTPSGGGVYEQYF. CDR3 sequence (DNA): TGTGCCAGCACCCCGTCGGGCGGGGGAGTCTACGAGCAGTACTTC.

The V gene is TRBV5-1, the J gene TRBJ1-6; D may be TRBD1 (6 bases). V was cut by 3 bases and J by 0 bases, with 13 bases left in between. The CDR3 loop spans 17 amino acids. Looked up from germline, CDR1 is SGHRS and CDR2 is YFSETQ. CDR3 sequence: CASSSSDRSSYNSPLHF. CDR3 sequence (DNA): TGCGCCAGCAGCTCCTCGGACAGAAGCTCCTATAATTCACCCCTCCACTTT.